The 21 T cell receptor beta chains in this list originate from one sample, sequenced in a study of blood T cells in healthy people across ages. Primers used in a second PCR of roughly 6 to 11 cycles were a sample-barcoded 5' primer and a J-beta primer mix. Each CDR3 protein gets one entry after TCRdb re-called the 5' RACE reads with MiXCR. The sample shows 800,000 or so distinct CDR3 sequences, approximately 59% of them seen only once. Source material: blood. These receptors were obtained from a man aged 25 to 40 in good health.

This clonotype was counted a few times. This chain uses TRBV20-1 with TRBJ2-5; TRBD2 aligns across 8 bases. The CDR3 sequence is 16 residues long. Germline V gene lookup returns CDR1 DFQATT and CDR2 SNEGSKA (reference sequence). V gave up 2 bases and J gave up 0 bases; unmatched junction bases: 8. CDR3 region: CSARPHSGDYQETQYF. The CDR3 DNA is TGCAGTGCTAGACCCCATAGCGGGGACTACCAAGAGACCCAGTACTTC.

This chain links TRBV27 with TRBJ2-7; TRBD2 might be the D (5 bases). The CDR3 totals 11 residues. Germline CDR1 MNHEY, CDR2 SMNVEV (reference sequence). V was clipped by 7 bases and J by 7 bases, with 11 bases between them. The CDR3 DNA follows: TGTGCCAGCACTTCAGGAGGAGAGCAGTACTTC. As protein: CASTSGGEQYF.

This chain links TRBV18 with TRBJ2-5; D is perhaps TRBD1 (6 bases). This CDR3 spans 16 amino acids. The germline gives CDR1 KGHSH, CDR2 LQKENI. The V gene lost 1 base and the J gene lost 2 bases, with 14 bases spanning the gap. The CDR3 region is CASSPRGTNTQETQYF. The DNA for the CDR3 is TGTGCCAGCTCACCACGGGGGACAAATACTCAAGAGACCCAGTACTTC. Full variable domain (remainder filled in from reference TRBV18 and TRBJ2-5): NAGVMQNPRHLVRRRGQEARLRCSPMKGHSHVYWYRQLPEEGLKFMVYLQKENIIDESGMPKERFSAEFPKEGPSILRIQQVVRGDSAAYFCASSPRGTNTQETQYFGPGTRLLVL.

As for this clonotype: Given a much more abundant clone one base away, this may be a read error. The chain uses TRBV21-1 and TRBJ2-7; TRBD1 is taken as the D call from the table, unchecked against the DNA. TRBV21-1 is deemed a pseudogene. The CDR3 covers 16 residues. The CDR3 loop is CASSKLKRQGLNEQCF. The CDR3 DNA is TGTGCCAGCAGCAAACTTAAGAGACAGGGACTCAACGAGCAGTGCTTC.

This clonotype was recorded a few times. The chain carries TRBV9 and TRBJ1-2; 12 bases are shared with TRBD1. This CDR3 is built from 15 residues. Trimming took 5 bases from V and 4 from J; bases not matched to a gene: 6. CDR1 and CDR2 (germline): SGDLS, YYNGEE. DNA for the CDR3: TGTGCCAGCAGGACCGGGACAGGGGGCCCCTATGGCTACACCTTC. Residues: CASRTGTGGPYGYTF.

This chain connects TRBV28 to TRBJ2-5; D perhaps matches TRBD1 (6 bases). V shed 2 bases and J shed 5 bases, with 12 bases lying between them. This CDR3 has 14 amino acids. Germline V CDR1 and CDR2: MDHEN, SYDVKM. The CDR3 sequence is CASSLAGTSETQYF. The CDR3 bases are TGTGCCAGCAGTTTAGCCGGGACATCCGAGACCCAGTACTTC.

Here the CDR3 reads CASGPGAYNEQFF. The CDR3 coding sequence is TGTGCCAGCGGGCCAGGGGCCTACAATGAGCAGTTCTTC. The genes are TRBV7-9 and TRBJ2-1, with a weak D call TRBD1 (6 bases). From germline, CDR1 is SEHNR and CDR2 FQNEAQ (reference sequence). V dropped 8 bases and J dropped 2 bases, with 10 bases sitting between them. The CDR3 spans 13 residues.

The chain combines TRBV18 with TRBJ2-1; possible D gene TRBD1, 6 bases. The germline CDR1 and CDR2 sequences are KGHSH and LQKENI. V was pared by 2 bases and J by 7 bases, with 12 bases between. The CDR3 contains 14 residues. The CDR3 nucleotides are TGTGCCAGCTCACCAGGAGCAGGGGAGAATGAGCAGTTCTTC. This translates into CASSPGAGENEQFF.

V gene TRBV10-3 combines with J gene TRBJ1-2; D possibly corresponds to TRBD1 (5 bases). The CDR3 runs to 14 residues. Germline assignment: CDR1 ENHRY and CDR2 SYGVKD. V was clipped by 5 bases and J by 4 bases, with 14 bases between them. CDR3: CAISSFDSVYGYTF. The DNA of the CDR3 is TGTGCCATCAGTTCCTTCGACAGCGTCTATGGCTACACCTTC.

The chain couples TRBV9 to TRBJ2-7; TRBD2 aligns across 9 bases. Germline V gene sequence: CDR1 SGDLS, CDR2 YYNGEE. V was clipped by 3 bases and J by 4 bases; unmatched bases: 14. The CDR3 loop spans 17 amino acids. The CDR3 region has the DNA TGTGCCAGCAGCGATCCCGGGGGCCTAGCGGGGCGTTACGAGCAGTACTTC. Translating gives CASSDPGGLAGRYEQYF.

This chain connects TRBV11-1 to TRBJ2-4, with TRBD1 identical over 8 bases. The CDR3 covers 14 residues. V trimming: 4 bases; J trimming: 7 bases; junction bases outside the gene matches: 6. CDR1 and CDR2 (germline): SGHAT, FQDESV (reference sequence). CDR3 in DNA: TGTGCCAGCAGCTATGACAGGGGATTGAACATTCAGTACTTC. Protein product: CASSYDRGLNIQYF. Full variable domain (remainder filled in from reference TRBV11-1 and TRBJ2-4): EAEVAQSPRYKITEKSQAVAFWCDPISGHATLYWYRQILGQGPELLVQFQDESVVDDSQLPKDRFSAERLKGVDSTLKIQPAELGDSAMYLCASSYDRGLNIQYFGAGTRLSVL.

The CDR3 DNA is TGTGCCAGCAGGGTCAGACAGGCTCTAGACGAGCAGTACTTC. Translating it yields CASRVRQALDEQYF. The gene calls are TRBV6-6 and TRBJ2-7, with D possibly TRBD1 on 6 matching bases. The CDR3 is 14 residues long. Germline CDR1 and CDR2: MNHNY and SVGAGI (reference sequence). Trimming removed 6 bases at V and 5 bases at J, with 17 bases between.

The V call is TRBV6-1, the J call TRBJ2-1, with a tentative D call TRBD1 (5 bases). The CDR3 extends over 13 amino acids. Germline CDR1 and CDR2: MNHNS and SASEGT. V was shortened by 4 bases and J by 8 bases, with 12 bases between the two germline ends. CDR3 sequence (DNA): TGTGCCAGCAGTGTGCAGGGTTGGGATGAGCAGTTCTTC. Translating gives CASSVQGWDEQFF.

V and J are TRBV6-1 and TRBJ2-5; D is possibly TRBD1 (5 bases). Germline values: CDR1 MNHNS, CDR2 SASEGT. CDR3 length: 15 amino acids. V shed 2 bases and J shed 4 bases, with 14 bases lying between them. CDR3 loop: CASSEWTMGGETQYF. In nucleotides, the CDR3 is TGTGCCAGCAGTGAATGGACAATGGGCGGAGAGACCCAGTACTTC.

This clonotype was picked up a small number of times. CDR3 sequence (DNA): TGTGCCAGCAGTTTGATGGCGGGGTCGACCGAGCAGTACTTC. Translating it yields CASSLMAGSTEQYF. The rearrangement uses TRBV27 and TRBJ2-7, with TRBD2 as a possible D gene (6 bases). This CDR3 spans 14 amino acids. V was pared by 3 bases and J by 6 bases, with 15 bases between. Germline CDR1 is MNHEY and CDR2 is SMNVEV (reference sequence).

This clonotype has a handful of counts. The rearrangement joins TRBV29-1 to TRBJ1-4; D is perhaps TRBD1 (5 bases). This CDR3 is 13 amino acids long. Per germline, CDR1 SQVTM and CDR2 ANQGSEA. V lost 7 bases and J lost 6, with 15 bases in between. The CDR3 coding sequence is TGCAGCGCTGGGGGATTTGGGGATGAAAAACTGTTTTTT. Amino acid sequence: CSAGGFGDEKLFF. The full variable domain, rest sourced from reference TRBV29-1 and TRBJ1-4, is SAVISQKPSRDICQRGTSLTIQCQVDSQVTMMFWYRQQPGQSLTLIATANQGSEATYESGFVIDKFPISRPNLTFSTLTVSNMSPEDSSIYLCSAGGFGDEKLFFGSGTQLSVL.

The chain employs TRBV6-2 or TRBV6-3 and TRBJ2-7; D remains unclear. This CDR3 is built from 14 residues. V was pared by 2 bases and J by 0 bases, with 8 bases between. Germline V lookup: CDR1 MNHEY, CDR2 SVGEGT. CDR3 loop: CASSYRADSYEQYF. The CDR3 DNA is TGTGCCAGCAGTTACAGAGCAGACTCCTACGAGCAGTACTTC.

This clonotype has a handful of counts. The chain joins TRBV6-1 to TRBJ1-5; D perhaps matches TRBD1 (6 bases). V shed 4 bases and J shed 4 bases, with 17 bases lying between them. The CDR3 is made up of 16 amino acids. Germline V lookup: CDR1 MNHNS, CDR2 SASEGT. The CDR3 loop reads CASSVFSGGGNQPQHF. The CDR3 coding sequence is TGTGCCAGCAGTGTATTCTCGGGAGGGGGGAATCAGCCCCAGCATTTT.

The CDR3 is CASSLGANSSPLHF. The DNA for the CDR3 is TGCGCCAGCAGCTTGGGAGCAAATAGTTCACCCCTCCACTTT. The chain recombines TRBV5-1 with TRBJ1-6; no firm D call. CDR1 and CDR2 (germline): SGHRS, YFSETQ. This CDR3 is built from 14 residues. The V gene lost 0 bases and the J gene lost 9 bases, with 10 bases spanning the gap.

This clonotype has just a few counts. V gene TRBV5-1 combines with J gene TRBJ2-7; no definite D call. Germline V lookup: CDR1 SGHRS, CDR2 YFSETQ. Trimming pared 3 bases from V and 6 bases from J, leaving 13 bases between. The CDR3 covers 13 residues. The CDR3 is CASSSNDGGEQYF. The CDR3 DNA sequence: TGCGCCAGCAGCTCCAACGACGGTGGCGAGCAGTACTTC.

V usage is TRBV5-4 and J usage is TRBJ2-1; maybe TRBD1 (6 bases). The CDR3 covers 13 residues. Germline CDR1 SGHNT, CDR2 YYREEE (reference sequence). The V gene lost 3 bases and the J gene lost 7 bases, with 11 bases spanning the gap. CDR3 nucleotides: TGTGCCAGCAGCTCGGACAGAAGGAATGAGCAGTTCTTC. Translation gives CASSSDRRNEQFF.